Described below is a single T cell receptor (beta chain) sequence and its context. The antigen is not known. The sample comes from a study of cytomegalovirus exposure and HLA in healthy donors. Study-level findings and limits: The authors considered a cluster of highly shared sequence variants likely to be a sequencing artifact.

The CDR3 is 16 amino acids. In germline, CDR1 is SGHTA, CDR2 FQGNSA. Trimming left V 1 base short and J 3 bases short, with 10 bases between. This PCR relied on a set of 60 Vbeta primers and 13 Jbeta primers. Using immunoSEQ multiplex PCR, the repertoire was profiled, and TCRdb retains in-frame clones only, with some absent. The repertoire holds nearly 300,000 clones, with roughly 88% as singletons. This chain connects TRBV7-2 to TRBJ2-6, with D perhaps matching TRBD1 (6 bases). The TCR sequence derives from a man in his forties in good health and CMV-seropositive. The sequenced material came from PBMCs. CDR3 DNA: TGTGCCAGCAGCTTAGTTTGGGGGCGTGGGGCCAACGTCCTGACTTTC. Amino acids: CASSLVWGRGANVLTF.